The 10 T cell receptor beta chains below were found in one sample sequenced in a study of blood T cell repertoires in COVID-19. Data came from immunoSEQ multiplex PCR; TCRdb stores just in-frame clones and leaves some out. The data show about 160,000 clones, with around 85% seen just once and approximately 1.1% held by the top ten. The sequencing input was peripheral blood. These receptors were taken from a man between 60 and 70 years old who had recovered from COVID-19.

The V and J genes are TRBV4-2 and TRBJ2-2; tentative D call: TRBD1 (6 bases). Germline CDR1 LGHNA, CDR2 YNFKEQ. The V and J ends lost 0 bases and 9 bases respectively, with 17 bases between them. The CDR3 loop spans 16 amino acids. CDR3 amino acids: CASSQEGAQAGRELFF. CDR3 nucleotide sequence: TGTGCCAGCAGCCAAGAGGGGGCCCAAGCAGGGAGGGAGCTGTTTTTT.

This rearrangement joins TRBV5-8 to TRBJ1-4; D might be TRBD1 (6 bases). There are 14 residues in the CDR3. Trimming left V 0 bases short and J 8 bases short, with 11 bases between. CDR1 SGHTS and CDR2 YDEGEE come from the germline V gene. CDR3 in amino acids: CASSLDGGAEKLFF. CDR3 DNA: TGTGCCAGCAGCTTGGACGGGGGGGCCGAAAAACTGTTTTTT.

The chain combines TRBV6-6 with TRBJ2-2; TRBD2 matches at 8 bases. Germline CDR1 is MNHNY and CDR2 is SVGAGI (reference sequence). The CDR3 runs to 15 residues. With 4 bases clipped from V and 2 bases from J, the junction kept 3 bases outside the gene matches. As DNA, the CDR3 is TGTGCCAGCAGTTCCGGGGGGGTAAACACCGGGGAGCTGTTTTTT. Translating it yields CASSSGGVNTGELFF.

The chain carries TRBV7-8 and TRBJ1-5; D unresolved. Trimming cost V 5 bases and J 6 bases, with 8 bases left between them. Germline V CDR1 and CDR2: SGHVS, FQNEAQ. This CDR3 comprises 12 residues. The CDR3 nucleotides are TGTGCCAGCAGCCCCCCAGGTCAGCCCCAGCATTTT. It specifies CASSPPGQPQHF.

The V call is TRBV3-1 (or the pseudogene TRBV3-2), the J call TRBJ2-7, with TRBD1 matching 8 bases. Trimming removed 8 bases from V and 5 bases from J; junction bases left unmatched: 5. This CDR3 is 12 amino acids long. CDR1 is LGHDT, CDR2 YNNKEL, per germline (reference sequence). The CDR3 here is CASSDRADEQYF. The CDR3 region has the DNA TGTGCCAGCTCGGACAGGGCAGACGAGCAGTACTTC.

The genes are TRBV5-6 and TRBJ1-1; possible D gene TRBD1, 6 bases. Germline loops: CDR1 SGHDT, CDR2 YYEEEE. The ends were cut back, 4 bases at V and 4 bases at J, with 11 bases in the middle. This CDR3 has 13 amino acids. The CDR3 nucleotides read TGTGCCAGCAGCATAGGGGGTTTCACTGAAGCTTTCTTT. Translating gives CASSIGGFTEAFF. Filled out from reference TRBV5-6 and TRBJ1-1, the complete variable domain reads DAGVTQSPTHLIKTRGQQVTLRCSPKSGHDTVSWYQQALGQGPQFIFQYYEEEERQRGNFPDRFSGHQFPNYSSELNVNALLLGDSALYLCASSIGGFTEAFFGQGTRLTVV.

This clone showed up just a few times. The V gene is TRBV19, the J gene TRBJ2-1; D ambiguous. Germline values: CDR1 LNHDA, CDR2 SQIVND (reference sequence). CDR3 length: 11 residues. Trimming removed 1 base at V and 9 bases at J, with 4 bases between. The CDR3 spells CASSIASEQFF. The CDR3, as DNA: TGTGCCAGTAGTATAGCGAGTGAGCAGTTCTTC.

This chain joins TRBV10-3 and TRBJ1-6; tentatively, D is TRBD1 (5 bases). V dropped 4 bases and J dropped 7 bases, with 14 bases sitting between them. In germline, CDR1 is ENHRY, CDR2 SYGVKD. This CDR3 spans 15 amino acids. The CDR3 sequence: CAISASQGQNSPLHF. CDR3 DNA sequence: TGTGCCATCAGTGCGTCTCAGGGTCAGAATTCACCCCTCCACTTT.

This chain uses TRBV6-5 with TRBJ2-7, with a tentative D call TRBD2 (5 bases). Germline V gives CDR1 MNHEY, CDR2 SVGAGI. Trimming left V 0 bases short and J 2 bases short, with 8 bases between. CDR3 length equals 14 residues. The CDR3 region has the DNA TGTGCCAGCAGTTACTCGAGGGAAGCCTACGAGCAGTACTTC. Encoded protein: CASSYSREAYEQYF.

J is TRBJ1-5 and V is TRBV21-1. TRBV21-1 counts as a pseudogene. The CDR3 has 15 amino acids. This chain's CDR3 is CASSKGNSSNQPQHF. Here the CDR3 DNA reads TGTGCCAGCAGCAAAGGGAATAGCAGCAATCAGCCCCAGCATTTT.